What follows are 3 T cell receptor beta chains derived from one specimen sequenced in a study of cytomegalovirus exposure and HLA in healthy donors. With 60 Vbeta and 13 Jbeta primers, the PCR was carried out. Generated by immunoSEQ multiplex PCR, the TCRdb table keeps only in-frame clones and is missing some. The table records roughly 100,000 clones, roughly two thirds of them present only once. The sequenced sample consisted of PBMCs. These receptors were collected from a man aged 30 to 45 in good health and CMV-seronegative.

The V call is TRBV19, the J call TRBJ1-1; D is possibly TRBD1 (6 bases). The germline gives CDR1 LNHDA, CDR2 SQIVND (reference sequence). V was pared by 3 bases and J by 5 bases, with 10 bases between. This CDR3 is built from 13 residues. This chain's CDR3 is CASSIRGETEAFF. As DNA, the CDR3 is TGTGCCAGTAGTATCAGGGGAGAGACTGAAGCTTTCTTT. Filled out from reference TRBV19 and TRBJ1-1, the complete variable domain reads DGGITQSPKYLFRKEGQNVTLSCEQNLNHDAMYWYRQDPGQGLRLIYYSQIVNDFQKGDIAEGYSVSREKKESFPLTVTSAQKNPTAFYLCASSIRGETEAFFGQGTRLTVV.

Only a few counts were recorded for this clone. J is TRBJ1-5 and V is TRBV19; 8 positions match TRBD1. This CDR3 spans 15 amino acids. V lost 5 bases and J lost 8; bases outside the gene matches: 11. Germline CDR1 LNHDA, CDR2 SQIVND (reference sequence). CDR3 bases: TGTGCCAGTAGTCGACGACAGGGGCCGGTTGAGCCCCAGCATTTT. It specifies CASSRRQGPVEPQHF.

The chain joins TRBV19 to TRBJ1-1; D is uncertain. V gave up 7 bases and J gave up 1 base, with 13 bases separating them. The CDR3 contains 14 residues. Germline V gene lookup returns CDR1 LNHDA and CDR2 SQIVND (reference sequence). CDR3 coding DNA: TGTGCCAGTACTAACTGGCGGGGGAACACTGAAGCTTTCTTT. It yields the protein CASTNWRGNTEAFF.